The 23 T cell receptor beta chains below come from one sample, sequenced in a study of T cell responses to AZD1222 COVID-19 vaccine. Clones were read by immunoSEQ multiplex PCR, and TCRdb kept only the in-frame ones, dropping some. The sample has about 94,000 clones, around 87% seen once; the top ten hold 9.5% to 13%. Here the sequenced sample was peripheral blood, taken 28 days after the second AZD1222 dose. Receptors were obtained from an adult who received the AZD1222 COVID-19 vaccine.

V and J are TRBV30 and TRBJ2-1; D perhaps matches TRBD1 (5 bases). The V gene lost 5 bases and the J gene lost 7 bases, with 12 bases spanning the gap. The CDR3 loop spans 12 amino acids. CDR1 and CDR2 (germline): GTSNPN, SVGIG (reference sequence). The CDR3 region is CAWAYRGNEQFF. CDR3 coding DNA: TGTGCCTGGGCATATAGGGGTAATGAGCAGTTCTTC.

V usage is TRBV6-5 and J usage is TRBJ2-3, with 7 bases lining up with TRBD2. CDR1 and CDR2 from the germline V gene are MNHEY and SVGAGI. Trimming at V came to 7 bases and at J to 2 bases, leaving 9 bases not matched to a gene. CDR3 length equals 15 residues. The CDR3 DNA is TGTGCCAGCACCAACGGAGCGGGGAACACAGATACGCAGTATTTT. It specifies CASTNGAGNTDTQYF.

This clone showed up just once. V usage is TRBV3-1 (or the pseudogene TRBV3-2) and J usage is TRBJ1-2; a weak D match, TRBD1 (6 bases). Trimming took 6 bases from V and 3 from J, leaving 8 bases between them. This CDR3 contains 12 residues. Germline loops: CDR1 LGHDT, CDR2 YNNKEL (reference sequence). CDR3 protein: CASSGGHYGYTF. CDR3 DNA sequence: TGTGCCAGCAGTGGGGGCCACTATGGCTACACCTTC.

The CDR3, as DNA: TGTGCCAGCAGCTTAGCGGACCCCGGGTCTGGCTATGGCTACACCTTC. Amino acids: CASSLADPGSGYGYTF. This chain links TRBV7-8 with TRBJ1-2; the D is unclear. The V end lost 0 bases, the J end lost 4 bases, and 15 bases lay between the germline ends. The germline V gene encodes CDR1 SGHVS and CDR2 FQNEAQ. The length of the CDR3 is 16 residues.

This chain uses TRBV5-1 with TRBJ2-1; D is ambiguous. Germline loops: CDR1 SGHRS, CDR2 YFSETQ. V gave up 0 bases and J gave up 4 bases, with 8 bases separating them. The CDR3 has 14 residues. CDR3 DNA sequence: TGCGCCAGCAGCTTGGGTTCCACATACAATGAGCAGTTCTTC. This sequence encodes CASSLGSTYNEQFF. The full variable domain, completed using reference TRBV5-1 and TRBJ2-1, is KAGVTQTPRYLIKTRGQQVTLSCSPISGHRSVSWYQQTPGQGLQFLFEYFSETQRNKGNFPGRFSGRQFSNSRSEMNVSTLELGDSALYLCASSLGSTYNEQFFGPGTRLTVL.

This clone was picked up one time. V usage is TRBV20-1 and J usage is TRBJ2-7; D is uncertain. This CDR3 spans 11 amino acids. The ends were cut back, 7 bases at V and 3 bases at J, with 10 bases in the middle. Germline assignment: CDR1 DFQATT and CDR2 SNEGSKA (reference sequence). In nucleotides, the CDR3 is TGCAGTGTCCCGACAAACTACGAGCAGTACTTC. Amino acid sequence: CSVPTNYEQYF.

The gene calls are TRBV6-5 and TRBJ2-2; 9 bases are shared with TRBD1. The V and J ends lost 8 bases and 6 bases, in that order; junction bases with no gene match: 4. CDR1 and CDR2 (germline): MNHEY, SVGAGI. This CDR3 has 13 amino acids. The CDR3 DNA follows: TGTGCCAGCGTCTGGGACAGGGCCGGGGAGCTGTTTTTT. Its translation is CASVWDRAGELFF.

The chain employs TRBV25-1 and TRBJ1-5, with D perhaps matching TRBD1 (6 bases). With 3 bases removed from V and 6 bases from J, the gap between germline ends came to 9 bases. The CDR3 runs to 13 residues. Germline CDR1 reads MGHDK; CDR2 reads SYGVNS. The CDR3 reads CASSDRGGQPQHF. In DNA, the CDR3 is TGTGCCAGCAGTGACAGGGGAGGTCAGCCCCAGCATTTT. The full variable domain, in which reference TRBV25-1 and TRBJ1-5 provide the parts outside the CDR3, is EADIYQTPRYLVIGTGKKITLECSQTMGHDKMYWYQQDPGMELHLIHYSYGVNSTEKGDLSSESTVSRIRTEHFPLTLESARPSHTSQYLCASSDRGGQPQHFGDGTRLSIL.

Of note for this clone: Other DNA sequences in this specimen translate into the identical CDR3. V is TRBV5-6 and J is TRBJ2-7; possibly TRBD1 for D (6 bases). CDR3 length: 14 amino acids. The ends were cut back, 3 bases at V and 3 bases at J, with 13 bases in the middle. Germline CDR1 reads SGHDT; CDR2 reads YYEEEE. This chain's CDR3 is CASSSPGQGYEQYF. The CDR3 DNA reads TGTGCCAGCAGCTCACCGGGACAAGGCTACGAGCAGTACTTC.

CDR3 in amino acids: CASSPEGGETQYF. The CDR3 DNA reads as TGTGCCAGCAGCCCCGAGGGGGGGGAGACCCAGTACTTC. The chain employs TRBV7-9 and TRBJ2-5, with a possible D match to TRBD2 (7 bases). This CDR3 is 13 amino acids long. Between the trimmed V and J ends, which lost 5 bases and 5 bases, there was a span of 12 bases. CDR1 is SEHNR and CDR2 is FQNEAQ in the germline V gene (reference sequence).

The V and J genes are TRBV12-5 and TRBJ2-7; 7 bases are a match to TRBD1. The CDR3 extends over 13 amino acids. Germline CDR1 LGHNT, CDR2 FRNRAP. V lost 7 bases to trimming and J lost 0 bases; unmatched junction nucleotides: 3. The CDR3 region is CASARQGSYEQYF. Written as DNA, the CDR3 is TGTGCTAGTGCTCGACAGGGCTCCTACGAGCAGTACTTC.

The chain joins TRBV2 to TRBJ2-2; D is tentatively TRBD1 or TRBD2 (5 bases each). The V gene's germline CDR1 is SNHLY and CDR2 FYNNEI. The CDR3 is made up of 15 amino acids. The germline V and J ends were trimmed by 2 bases and 4 bases, with 11 bases remaining between them. The CDR3 nucleotides are TGTGCCAGCAGTGAAACTAGTGGGGCCACCGGGGAGCTGTTTTTT. Protein: CASSETSGATGELFF.

In this sample, this clone turned up many times. The V and J genes are TRBV9 and TRBJ2-5; maybe TRBD2 (5 bases). Germline CDR1 is SGDLS and CDR2 is YYNGEE. The CDR3 runs 15 residues. Trimming took 3 bases from V and 0 from J, leaving 12 bases between them. The CDR3 coding sequence is TGTGCCAGCAGCGCGTGGACTGGGTACCAAGAGACCCAGTACTTC. Protein product: CASSAWTGYQETQYF. The whole variable domain, remainder taken from reference TRBV9 and TRBJ2-5, is DSGVTQTPKHLITATGQRVTLRCSPRSGDLSVYWYQQSLDQGLQFLIQYYNGEERAKGNILERFSAQQFPDLHSELNLSSLELGDSALYFCASSAWTGYQETQYFGPGTRLLVL.

Here the CDR3 reads CASKLDRVNNSPLHF. The CDR3, as DNA: TGTGCCAGCAAATTAGACAGGGTAAATAATTCACCCCTCCACTTT. The chain uses TRBV2 and TRBJ1-6, with TRBD1 matching over 7 bases. Germline values: CDR1 SNHLY, CDR2 FYNNEI. CDR3 length equals 15 residues. Germline trimming cut 7 bases from V and 5 bases from J; bases unmatched to any gene: 8.

The genes are TRBV7-6 and TRBJ2-2; D not certain. The CDR3 covers 14 residues. The germline gives CDR1 SGHVS, CDR2 FNYEAQ. With 0 bases removed from V and 0 bases from J, the gap between germline ends came to 2 bases. CDR3 sequence (DNA): TGTGCCAGCAGCTTAGCAGCGAACACCGGGGAGCTGTTTTTT. Translation gives CASSLAANTGELFF.

V gene TRBV2 combines with J gene TRBJ2-2; no reliable D call. This CDR3 region has 12 residues. The V and J ends lost 5 bases and 6 bases respectively, with 7 bases between them. The V gene's germline CDR1 is SNHLY and CDR2 FYNNEI. CDR3 nucleotides: TGTGCCAGCAGTCCGTTCTCCGGGGAGCTGTTTTTT. It translates to CASSPFSGELFF.

V and J are TRBV4-2 and TRBJ1-6; 8 bases map to TRBD1. The CDR3 runs 18 residues. Germline V gene data show CDR1 as LGHNA and CDR2 as YNFKEQ. Germline trimming cut 6 bases from V and 0 bases from J; bases unmatched to any gene: 10. Here the CDR3 DNA reads TGTGCCAGCAGTGGGGCCGGGACAGGTACCTCCTATAATTCACCCCTCCACTTT. It encodes CASSGAGTGTSYNSPLHF.

V and J are TRBV5-1 and TRBJ2-1, with TRBD1 matching over 7 bases. The CDR3 spans 15 residues. The germline V gene encodes CDR1 SGHRS and CDR2 YFSETQ. The V gene end was trimmed by 0 bases and the J gene end by 8 bases; junction bases not matched to a gene: 8. The CDR3 nucleotides are TGCGCCAGCAGCTTGGAGCGAGGGGGCCCTGATGAGCAGTTCTTC. Protein sequence: CASSLERGGPDEQFF.

The CDR3 coding sequence is TGCGCCAGCAGCTTTGGCGGGACAGGGTATGGCTACACCTTC. This sequence encodes CASSFGGTGYGYTF. This sequence joins TRBV5-1 and TRBJ1-2; TRBD1 matches 9 bases. The V gene end was trimmed by 2 bases and the J gene end by 5 bases; junction bases not matched to a gene: 4. Looked up from germline, CDR1 is SGHRS and CDR2 is YFSETQ. This CDR3 contains 14 residues.

The rearrangement links TRBV10-3 to TRBJ1-5, with D uncertain. The CDR3 spans 17 residues. V lost 1 base, J lost 4 bases, and 17 bases lay in between. Germline V gene sequence: CDR1 ENHRY, CDR2 SYGVKD. The CDR3 reads CAISELILSRDNQPQHF. In DNA form, the CDR3 reads TGTGCCATCAGTGAGTTGATCCTAAGTCGAGATAATCAGCCCCAGCATTTT.

The rearrangement uses TRBV30 and TRBJ2-7; tentatively, D is TRBD2 (6 bases). CDR3 length equals 11 residues. Trimming removed 1 base from V and 7 bases from J, with 8 bases in between. Looked up from germline, CDR1 is GTSNPN and CDR2 is SVGIG (reference sequence). The chain's CDR3 is CAWSAGVEQYF. CDR3 coding DNA: TGTGCCTGGAGTGCGGGGGTAGAGCAGTACTTC.

The rearrangement uses TRBV6-2 or TRBV6-3 and TRBJ1-5, with D possibly matching TRBD1 (6 bases). Germline CDR1 and CDR2: MNHEY and SVGEGT. This CDR3 is built from 15 residues. With 2 bases removed from V and 6 bases from J, the gap between germline ends came to 14 bases. The CDR3 sequence: CASSYAPGVSQPQHF. The CDR3 DNA is TGTGCCAGCAGTTACGCCCCAGGGGTTTCTCAGCCCCAGCATTTT.

The chain combines TRBV12-3 or TRBV12-4 with TRBJ1-2; D is ambiguous. This CDR3 has 11 residues. Trimming removed 3 bases from V and 8 bases from J, with 7 bases in between. CDR3 residues: CASSFYGGYTF. CDR3 DNA: TGTGCCAGCAGTTTCTATGGGGGCTACACCTTC.